This T cell receptor (beta chain) is from a study of shared clonotypes between healthy human individuals. TCRdb's table, derived via immunoSEQ multiplex PCR, lists solely in-frame clones and lacks some. This sample yields approximately 340,000 clones, of which 74% are seen a single time; 10% belongs to the top ten. This clone was detected only once. Its antigen is not identified. Germline V gene lookup returns CDR1 SQVTM and CDR2 ANQGSEA. The CDR3 is 14 amino acids. The trim removed 7 bases at V and 4 bases at J, leaving 3 bases unmatched. General study findings and limits: The study found about 4.6% of naive CD4 clonotypes shared across a handful of donors. Generally, naive subsets (rather than memory subsets) showed larger estimated richness.

This TCR derives from a man younger than 45 in good health. The sequenced sample was memory CD4+ T cells sorted from blood. Subset in this sample: CD45RA-negative fraction. The chain links TRBV29-1 to TRBJ2-2, with 13 bases identical to TRBD2. CDR3 sequence reads: CSGGLAGVTGELFF. The CDR3 DNA reads TGCAGCGGCGGACTAGCGGGAGTCACCGGGGAGCTGTTTTTT.